The T cell receptor (beta chain) under discussion was sequenced for a study of T cell responses to AZD1222 COVID-19 vaccine. Remarks on this clone: Its matching antigen is unknown. Compared with germline, one end of the junction differs, possibly owing to a read error.

Germline V lookup: CDR1 SGHAT, CDR2 FQNNGV. This CDR3 contains 15 residues. The protocol was immunoSEQ multiplex PCR, while the TCRdb copy is restricted to in-frame clones and leaves out a portion. This table holds 50,000 to 70,000 clones, about 91% found once. Whole-study findings and limits: There were mostly white British donors and more females than males, and clonal diversity was possibly underestimated.

The TCR comes from an adult who received the AZD1222 COVID-19 vaccine. This rearrangement joins TRBV11-2 to TRBJ2-3, with 10 bases aligning to TRBD1. This specimen consisted of peripheral blood, obtained 28 days after the second AZD1222 dose. The CDR3 sequence: CASSLDRGQADTQYF. The DNA for the CDR3 is TGTGCCAGCAGCCTAGACAGGGGGCAGGCAGATACGCAGTATTTT.